This T cell receptor (beta chain) emerged from a study of Ad26.COV2.S vaccination and SARS-CoV-2 variants. Overall study context: The trial was COV1001 and the donor's arm was Ad26.COV2.S. The vaccine Ad26.COV2.S was put into the muscle once, or twice with 56 days between.

CDR3 length: 14 residues. Germline CDR1 LNHDA, CDR2 SQIVND (reference sequence). Between the trimmed V and J ends, which lost 6 bases and 3 bases, there was a span of 14 bases. The study, taken as a whole, reports: The study found similar non-spike TCR breadth in vaccine and placebo recipients.

Indicated treatment: about 20 received Ad26.COV2.S at low or high dose, single or two shots; a few received placebo; per-sample allocation not given. Sample collection was performed on day 63 after the first vaccine or placebo injection. The administered vaccine (an Ad26 vector) expressed Wuhan-strain SARS-CoV-2 spike. In this sample, this clone turned up a few times. Its antigen is not known. Sequenced by immunoSEQ multiplex PCR; TCRdb stores in-frame clones only, minus some. The sample lists some 340,000 clones, 85% occurring once. This chain connects TRBV19 to TRBJ1-2; D gene uncertain. The sequence was collected from a person between 18 and 59 years old who received the Ad26.COV2.S COVID-19 vaccine or a placebo. The source was peripheral blood, collected in a trial of Ad26.COV2.S vaccine versus placebo. This CDR3 is CASSPRTSDYGYTF. CDR3 in DNA: TGTGCCAGTAGCCCTAGGACGTCCGACTATGGCTACACCTTC.